The 23 T cell receptor beta chains presented below share a single source sample, sequenced in a study of blood T cells in healthy people across ages (dated by TCRdb to 2014 to 2015). Libraries were prepared through 5' RACE. TCRdb names Illumina HiSeq 2500 as the instrument used. A second PCR of about 7 to 12 cycles was run with a J-beta primer mix and a sample-barcoded 5' primer. TCRdb trimmed public reads at Q25 via fastp, called clones via MiXCR and kept in-frame beta chains. All rows with the same CDR3 protein become a single entry with the most common DNA and genes. The sample profile shows 250,000 to 300,000 distinct CDR3 sequences; 27% of them were found once. The ten largest clones capture approximately 30% of the sample. The sequencing sample was made of blood. The receptors derive from a woman between 65 and 79 years old in good health.

This chain's CDR3 is CASSSLLGGSYEQYF. The CDR3, as DNA: TGTGCCAGCAGCTCCCTATTGGGTGGGTCCTACGAGCAGTACTTC. V gene TRBV7-3 combines with J gene TRBJ2-5; the D is unclear. The assigned J gene may be wrong: the sequence end matches TRBJ2-7 better. This CDR3 region has 15 residues. CDR1 and CDR2 from the germline V gene are SGHTA and FQGTGA.

This clonotype appeared a few times. This rearrangement joins TRBV7-2 to TRBJ2-1, with D unclear. The CDR3 loop spans 15 amino acids. V shed 5 bases and J shed 9 bases, with 20 bases lying between them. Germline V gene lookup returns CDR1 SGHTA and CDR2 FQGNSA. Written as DNA, the CDR3 is TGTGCCAGCAGCCCCGACTCCCGCCCTACCGTTGAGCAGTTCTTC. Translating it yields CASSPDSRPTVEQFF.

Here the CDR3 reads CASSVGRGYNEQFF. CDR3 DNA sequence: TGTGCCAGCAGCGTAGGTAGGGGTTATAATGAGCAGTTCTTC. This chain links TRBV9 with TRBJ2-1; D is possibly TRBD1 (5 bases). The CDR3 runs to 14 residues. Germline V CDR1 and CDR2: SGDLS, YYNGEE. The V end lost 0 bases, the J end lost 7 bases, and 11 bases lay between the germline ends.

This clonotype was seen a handful of times. V is TRBV6-5 and J is TRBJ2-5; no clear D gene. The end of the DNA is better explained by TRBJ2-1, so the J call may be wrong. Per germline, CDR1 MNHEY and CDR2 SVGAGI. The CDR3 covers 15 residues. The DNA for the CDR3 is TGTGCCAGCAGTTACTCACCCGGGCCCAGGAATGAGCAGTTCTTC. Encoded protein: CASSYSPGPRNEQFF.

Only a few counts were recorded for this clonotype. The gene calls are TRBV20-1 and TRBJ1-4, with TRBD1 as a possible D gene (5 bases). V was cut by 5 bases and J by 4 bases, with 17 bases left in between. The CDR3 covers 15 residues. Germline V gives CDR1 DFQATT, CDR2 SNEGSKA (reference sequence). CDR3 residues: CSAGAGEALNEKLFF. The CDR3 coding sequence is TGCAGTGCTGGCGCGGGGGAGGCCCTTAATGAAAAACTGTTTTTT.

The chain employs TRBV3-1 and TRBJ2-1, with D tentatively TRBD1 or TRBD2 (5 bases each). The CDR3 sequence is 15 residues long. Trimming pared 3 bases from V and 4 bases from J, leaving 13 bases between. From germline, CDR1 is LGHDT and CDR2 YNNKEL (reference sequence). The CDR3 here is CASSHEGRLYNEQFF. The CDR3 coding sequence is TGTGCCAGCAGCCACGAGGGGCGGCTGTACAATGAGCAGTTCTTC.

The V and J genes are TRBV24-1 and TRBJ2-3; 14 bases are shared with TRBD2. Germline trimming cut 4 bases from V and 6 bases from J; bases unmatched to any gene: 5. CDR3 length: 16 residues. Germline-derived CDR1 and CDR2 are KGHDR and SFDVKD. DNA of the CDR3: TGTGCCACCAGTGAACGGACTAGCGGGAGGCGGGATACGCAGTATTTT. This sequence encodes CATSERTSGRRDTQYF.

This clonotype was seen only a few times. A read error may produce the germline difference seen at one junction end. This chain links TRBV5-5 with TRBJ1-2; D might be TRBD1 (5 bases). Germline V CDR1 and CDR2: SGHKS, YYEKEE (reference sequence). The CDR3 extends over 15 amino acids. The CDR3 region is CAGSGKPGGSYGYTF. The CDR3, as DNA: TGTGCCGGCAGCGGAAAACCCGGGGGATCCTATGGCTACACCTTC.

In its sample, this clonotype was seen a few times. The chain joins TRBV7-2 to TRBJ2-7, with D hard to call. The germline V gene has CDR1 SGHTA and CDR2 FQGNSA. This CDR3 comprises 11 residues. The V and J ends lost 5 bases and 7 bases respectively, with 9 bases between them. The CDR3 here is CASSPSWEQYF. The CDR3 nucleotides are TGTGCCAGCAGCCCAAGCTGGGAGCAGTACTTC. Based on the CDR3 plus reference TRBV7-2 and TRBJ2-7, the full variable domain is GAGVSQSPSNKVTEKGKDVELRCDPISGHTALYWYRQSLGQGLEFLIYFQGNSAPDKSGLPSDRFSAERTGGSVSTLTIQRTQQEDSAVYLCASSPSWEQYFGPGTRLTVT.

This clonotype was picked up a small number of times. The chain recombines TRBV6-2 or TRBV6-3 with TRBJ2-3; 8 bases match TRBD2. V gave up 5 bases and J gave up 8 bases; unmatched junction bases: 12. Germline V gene data show CDR1 as MNHEY and CDR2 as SVGEGT. The CDR3 is 15 amino acids. The CDR3, as DNA: TGTGCCAGCAGTGACCCGTTGGTAGCGGGACTTACGCAGTATTTT. This encodes CASSDPLVAGLTQYF.

V usage is TRBV12-3 or TRBV12-4 and J usage is TRBJ1-1, with 8 positions matching TRBD1. The V gene end was trimmed by 3 bases and the J gene end by 4 bases; junction bases not matched to a gene: 4. The CDR3 is 14 residues long. CDR3 nucleotide sequence: TGTGCCAGCAGTTTTGTCGGACAGGGCACTGAAGCTTTCTTT. As protein: CASSFVGQGTEAFF.

The chain couples TRBV27 to TRBJ2-3; 9 nucleotides agree with TRBD1. V trimming: 5 bases; J trimming: 5 bases; junction bases outside the gene matches: 2. CDR1 and CDR2 (germline): MNHEY, SMNVEV (reference sequence). The CDR3 runs 13 residues. CDR3 region: CASSEDRGDTQYF. The CDR3 DNA follows: TGTGCCAGCAGTGAGGACAGGGGAGATACGCAGTATTTT.

This clonotype showed up just a few times. This chain connects TRBV5-1 to TRBJ2-3; no clear D. Trimming stripped 5 bases from V and 5 bases from J, with 18 bases between. Germline V gene lookup returns CDR1 SGHRS and CDR2 YFSETQ. This CDR3 is 15 amino acids long. CDR3 sequence (DNA): TGCGCCAGCAGAGCAGACCCGACCTTAAGAGATACGCAGTATTTT. This gives the protein CASRADPTLRDTQYF.

This chain links TRBV7-2 with TRBJ2-5; D unclear. The end of the DNA is better explained by TRBJ2-1, so the J call may be wrong. This CDR3 is 11 amino acids long. Germline CDR1 and CDR2: SGHTA and FQGNSA. The CDR3 is CASTGLGEQFF. The CDR3 DNA is TGTGCCAGCACCGGGCTGGGCGAGCAGTTCTTC.

The chain links TRBV20-1 to TRBJ2-3, with 8 positions matching TRBD2. The ends lost 3 bases at V and 6 bases at J; junction bases unmatched: 5. The CDR3 runs 13 residues. CDR1 is DFQATT, CDR2 SNEGSKA, per germline (reference sequence). The CDR3 region is CSARREEADTQYF. DNA of the CDR3: TGCAGTGCTAGGCGGGAGGAGGCGGATACGCAGTATTTT.

This clonotype was seen many times. The chain carries TRBV29-1 and TRBJ2-3, with TRBD2 matching over 7 bases. Germline values: CDR1 SQVTM, CDR2 ANQGSEA. The CDR3 consists of 16 residues. Trimming removed 0 bases from V and 4 bases from J; junction bases left unmatched: 10. The CDR3 DNA follows: TGCAGCGTTGAAGATCTGACGAGGGCGGGAGCAGATACGCAGTATTTT. This codes for CSVEDLTRAGADTQYF.

V gene TRBV28 combines with J gene TRBJ2-2, with D perhaps TRBD2 (5 bases). The CDR3 sequence is 15 residues long. The germline V gene has CDR1 MDHEN and CDR2 SYDVKM. Trimming left V 8 bases short and J 6 bases short, with 19 bases between. Here the CDR3 DNA reads TGTGCCAGCGGAAGGGTCGTCGGGATGCCCGGGGAGCTGTTTTTT. The encoded protein is CASGRVVGMPGELFF.

The sample holds a few counts of this clonotype. V is TRBV5-5 and J is TRBJ2-3, with TRBD2 identical over 14 bases. V dropped 4 bases and J dropped 1; count of bases not matched to a gene: 5. CDR3 size: 17 residues. The germline V gene encodes CDR1 SGHKS and CDR2 YYEKEE (reference sequence). The CDR3 protein is CASSGTSGSSGTDTQYF. The CDR3 bases are TGTGCCAGCAGCGGGACTAGCGGGAGCAGCGGCACAGATACGCAGTATTTT.

The sample holds a few counts of this clonotype. V usage is TRBV18 and J usage is TRBJ2-7; 8 bases align to TRBD1. CDR3 length: 14 residues. Per germline, CDR1 KGHSH and CDR2 LQKENI. V shed 1 base and J 5 bases; nucleotides not matched to a gene: 4. The CDR3, as DNA: TGTGCCAGCTCACCACGGCAGGGGGCCGACGAGCAGTACTTC. Residues: CASSPRQGADEQYF.

Concerning this clonotype: A junction end diverges from the germline sequence, so it may reflect a read error. V usage is TRBV11-2 and J usage is TRBJ2-1; no firm D call. CDR1 and CDR2 (germline): SGHAT, FQNNGV. The CDR3 consists of 11 residues. CDR3 protein: CASSLGPRLYF. In DNA, the CDR3 is TGTGCCAGCAGCTTAGGGCCCCGCTTGTACTTC.

The CDR3 bases are TGCAGTGCTAGATCCAGACAGGGAGGGAGGATGAGCCAAGAGACCCAGTACTTC. Translation gives CSARSRQGGRMSQETQYF. The rearrangement joins TRBV20-1 to TRBJ2-5; either TRBD1 or TRBD2 may fit D (7 bases each). Germline CDR1 is DFQATT and CDR2 is SNEGSKA (reference sequence). V shed 2 bases and J shed 1 base, with 23 bases lying between them. The CDR3 spans 18 residues.

This sequence joins TRBV28 and TRBJ2-2; no firm D call. The CDR3 is 13 amino acids. Looked up from germline, CDR1 is MDHEN and CDR2 is SYDVKM. Deletions cut 7 bases from V and 1 base from J, with 7 bases between. The DNA for the CDR3 is TGTGCCAGCACCGTGCGGAACACCGGGGAGCTGTTTTTT. This encodes CASTVRNTGELFF.

J is TRBJ2-5 and V is TRBV29-1; D is perhaps TRBD2 (5 bases). Germline V gives CDR1 SQVTM, CDR2 ANQGSEA. V lost 4 bases and J 4 bases, leaving 10 bases between the germline ends. The CDR3 is 12 amino acids. The CDR3 region is CSVAAGAETQYF. The CDR3 DNA reads as TGCAGCGTTGCGGCGGGCGCAGAGACCCAGTACTTC.